Given below is one TCR beta chain in context. Antigen specificity is unknown. These data belong to a study of T cell responses to AZD1222 COVID-19 vaccine. Per the germline V gene, CDR1 is SGHAT and CDR2 is FQNNGV. This CDR3 contains 16 residues. V was shortened by 2 bases and J by 7 bases, with 15 bases between the two germline ends. TCRdb's table, derived via immunoSEQ multiplex PCR, lists solely in-frame clones and lacks some. Of about 150,000 clones listed, approximately 89% are singletons. Study results and limitations: In all cases, repertoires were sampled only after the peak T cell response. Nearly half of spike-specific TCRs reportedly target unmutated variant regions. Once two AZD1222 doses were given, Spike-specific TCR breadth and depth went up. Only a handful of AZD1222 recipients tested seropositive at baseline.

The source was peripheral blood, collected 28 days after the second AZD1222 dose. The receptor was derived from an adult who received the AZD1222 COVID-19 vaccine. This chain connects TRBV11-2 to TRBJ1-6; no firm D call. This CDR3 is CASSLLATAQNSPLHF. CDR3 nucleotides: TGTGCCAGCAGCTTACTAGCGACCGCCCAAAATTCACCCCTCCACTTT.